One and the same sample provided the 10 T cell receptor beta chains below, sequenced in a study of blood T cell repertoires in COVID-19. This table comes from immunoSEQ multiplex PCR, and its TCRdb copy is limited to in-frame clones, with some not included. Of roughly 290,000 clones in the sample, roughly 85% were seen once. The specimen sequenced was PBMCs or T cells enriched from blood (not recorded which). The receptors stem from a middle-aged woman who had recovered from COVID-19.

The chain is built from TRBV2 and TRBJ2-2, with 10 nucleotides matching TRBD2. V lost 4 bases to trimming and J lost 4 bases; unmatched junction nucleotides: 3. The germline V gene encodes CDR1 SNHLY and CDR2 FYNNEI. The CDR3 runs to 15 residues. The CDR3 nucleotides are TGTGCCAGCAGTGGGGGACTAGCGCTCACCGGGGAGCTGTTTTTT. Encoded protein: CASSGGLALTGELFF.

This clone was detected only a few times. This chain uses TRBV15 with TRBJ2-3; D gene uncertain. The CDR3 runs to 13 residues. Trimming stripped 0 bases from V and 5 bases from J, with 6 bases between. Per the germline V gene, CDR1 is LNHNV and CDR2 is YYDKDF (reference sequence). CDR3 loop: CATSRDVQDTQYF. DNA of the CDR3: TGTGCCACCAGCAGAGATGTACAAGATACGCAGTATTTT.

The CDR3 loop reads CASSNRWGWNTGELFF. DNA of the CDR3: TGTGCCAGCAGCAACCGATGGGGCTGGAACACCGGGGAGCTGTTTTTT. The V gene is TRBV28, the J gene TRBJ2-2; D is possibly TRBD1 (5 bases). CDR3 size: 16 residues. Germline V gives CDR1 MDHEN, CDR2 SYDVKM. The V end was cut by 6 bases, the J end by 1 base, with 15 bases between.

The chain combines TRBV5-1 with TRBJ2-2; 8 bases align to TRBD2. Germline V gene data show CDR1 as SGHRS and CDR2 as YFSETQ. This CDR3 has 15 amino acids. V was pared by 6 bases and J by 5 bases, with 9 bases of the junction left unmatched. The chain's CDR3 is CASTLSGTGTGELFF. CDR3 bases: TGCGCCAGCACCCTTAGCGGGACGGGGACCGGGGAGCTGTTTTTT. The full variable domain, in which reference TRBV5-1 and TRBJ2-2 provide the parts outside the CDR3, is KAGVTQTPRYLIKTRGQQVTLSCSPISGHRSVSWYQQTPGQGLQFLFEYFSETQRNKGNFPGRFSGRQFSNSRSEMNVSTLELGDSALYLCASTLSGTGTGELFFGEGSRLTVL.

The chain couples TRBV7-8 to TRBJ2-2; 7 positions match TRBD1. Germline V gene lookup returns CDR1 SGHVS and CDR2 FQNEAQ. V lost 5 bases and J lost 0; bases outside the gene matches: 3. This CDR3 is built from 15 residues. The CDR3 region is CASSQGTANTGELFF. The CDR3 bases are TGTGCCAGCAGCCAAGGGACAGCGAACACCGGGGAGCTGTTTTTT.

This rearrangement joins TRBV7-3 to TRBJ2-1, with 16 nucleotides matching TRBD2. The CDR3 is 16 amino acids. The V and J ends lost 2 bases and 9 bases, in that order; junction bases with no gene match: 4. Germline CDR1 and CDR2: SGHTA and FQGTGA. This CDR3 is CASSLPGLAGGGEQFF. CDR3 sequence (DNA): TGTGCCAGCAGCTTACCGGGACTAGCGGGAGGGGGTGAGCAGTTCTTC.

J is TRBJ2-2 and V is TRBV5-1; 7 nucleotides line up with TRBD1. This CDR3 is 18 amino acids long. The trim removed 5 bases at V and 3 bases at J, leaving 16 bases unmatched. CDR1 and CDR2 from the germline V gene are SGHRS and YFSETQ. The CDR3 nucleotides read TGCGCCAGCAGTCCAGGGTACGGGTCAGGGGGATACACCGGGGAGCTGTTTTTT. Translation gives CASSPGYGSGGYTGELFF.

The chain is built from TRBV27 and TRBJ2-4; 8 nucleotides line up with TRBD2. Trimming took 6 bases from V and 2 from J; bases not matched to a gene: 9. The CDR3 totals 16 residues. The germline gives CDR1 MNHEY, CDR2 SMNVEV (reference sequence). As DNA, the CDR3 is TGTGCCAGCAGGATTAGCGGGATGGGTACCAAAAACATTCAGTACTTC. It is translated as CASRISGMGTKNIQYF.

This chain uses TRBV30 with TRBJ1-2; no reliable D call. From germline, CDR1 is GTSNPN and CDR2 SVGIG (reference sequence). The CDR3 sequence is 13 residues long. The V and J ends lost 2 bases and 8 bases respectively, with 15 bases between them. CDR3 sequence (DNA): TGTGCCTGGAGTCTCCAGAGCGTGGTCGGCTACACCTTC. Encoded protein: CAWSLQSVVGYTF.

The chain is built from TRBV7-2 and TRBJ2-3; the match to TRBD2 covers 16 bases. The ends lost 5 bases at V and 5 bases at J; junction bases unmatched: 7. From germline, CDR1 is SGHTA and CDR2 FQGNSA. This CDR3 is 17 amino acids long. The CDR3 DNA is TGTGCCAGCAGCCCGGGGGGACTAGCGGGAGGGGAAGATACGCAGTATTTT. Translating it yields CASSPGGLAGGEDTQYF.